Listed here are 29 T cell receptor beta chains from one sample, sequenced in a study of cytomegalovirus exposure and HLA in healthy donors. PCR was performed using 60 Vbeta and 13 Jbeta primers. The data were produced by immunoSEQ multiplex PCR, yet TCRdb's version contains in-frame clones alone and is incomplete. The sample includes about 140,000 clones, about four fifths seen only once; the top ten take around 3.9%. The sample comprised PBMCs. These receptor sequences come from a man aged 40-50 years in good health and CMV-seropositive.

V and J are TRBV27 and TRBJ2-1; TRBD1 matches 10 bases. The trim removed 5 bases at V and 8 bases at J, leaving 9 bases unmatched. The CDR3 has 15 residues. Germline V gene sequence: CDR1 MNHEY, CDR2 SMNVEV (reference sequence). The CDR3 DNA sequence: TGTGCCAGCAGTCCGGGACAGGGGCTGTCATATGAGCAGTTCTTC. It encodes CASSPGQGLSYEQFF.

This chain uses TRBV6-1 with TRBJ2-7; possibly TRBD2 for D (5 bases). The CDR3 runs to 19 residues. The V and J ends lost 2 bases and 3 bases respectively, with 26 bases between them. Germline V gene lookup returns CDR1 MNHNS and CDR2 SASEGT. CDR3: CASSEFPVSPGEGLYEQYF. DNA for the CDR3: TGTGCCAGCAGTGAATTTCCCGTATCGCCCGGCGAGGGCCTCTACGAGCAGTACTTC.

In its sample, this clone was seen a few times. The chain employs TRBV9 and TRBJ2-4; 9 bases fit TRBD2. The length of the CDR3 is 13 residues. V was clipped by 6 bases and J by 7 bases; unmatched bases: 5. In germline, CDR1 is SGDLS, CDR2 YYNGEE. CDR3 sequence: CASNRGTSNIQYF. The CDR3 DNA sequence: TGTGCCAGCAACCGTGGGACTAGCAACATTCAGTACTTC.

This clone occurred once. The chain couples TRBV7-8 to TRBJ1-4; maybe TRBD1 (6 bases). Per germline, CDR1 SGHVS and CDR2 FQNEAQ. This CDR3 comprises 15 residues. The V end was cut by 5 bases, the J end by 0 bases, with 10 bases between. This CDR3 is CASSPRTATNEKLFF. DNA for the CDR3: TGTGCCAGCAGCCCCCGGACAGCAACTAATGAAAAACTGTTTTTT. The whole variable domain, filled in from reference TRBV7-8 and TRBJ1-4, reads GAGVSQSPRYKVAKRGQDVALRCDPISGHVSLFWYQQALGQGPEFLTYFQNEAQLDKSGLPSDRFFAERPEGSVSTLKIQRTQQEDSAVYLCASSPRTATNEKLFFGSGTQLSVL.

The rearrangement uses TRBV19 and TRBJ1-1; a weak D match, TRBD1 (5 bases). Trimming pared 6 bases from V and 1 base from J, leaving 21 bases between. The CDR3 consists of 17 residues. CDR1 and CDR2 (germline): LNHDA, SQIVND (reference sequence). The CDR3 DNA follows: TGTGCCAGTAGCTTCCCCCCCGCAGGGCAGGAGAACACTGAAGCTTTCTTT. This codes for CASSFPPAGQENTEAFF.

The chain is built from TRBV19 and TRBJ1-1, with a possible D match to TRBD1 (6 bases). The CDR3 covers 17 residues. V was pared by 1 base and J by 0 bases, with 15 bases between. The germline V gene has CDR1 LNHDA and CDR2 SQIVND (reference sequence). The CDR3 here is CASSIVIPGQMNTEAFF. CDR3 nucleotide sequence: TGTGCCAGTAGTATAGTTATACCGGGACAAATGAACACTGAAGCTTTCTTT.

This chain links TRBV4-1 with TRBJ1-3; 8 nucleotides agree with TRBD1. The CDR3 has 15 residues. J lost 3 bases, V lost 1 base, and 2 bases had no gene match. Germline V gene sequence: CDR1 MGHRA, CDR2 YSYEKL. This CDR3 is CASSQVDRVGNTIYF. The CDR3 nucleotides read TGCGCCAGCAGCCAAGTGGACAGGGTTGGAAACACCATATATTTT.

V and J are TRBV5-5 and TRBJ2-1; 8 bases match TRBD1. Germline CDR1 SGHKS, CDR2 YYEKEE (reference sequence). The V gene end was trimmed by 3 bases and the J gene end by 7 bases; junction bases not matched to a gene: 9. The length of the CDR3 is 15 residues. CDR3 sequence: CASSWAATGGNEQFF. As DNA, the CDR3 is TGTGCCAGCAGCTGGGCCGCAACAGGGGGTAATGAGCAGTTCTTC.

The rearrangement uses TRBV7-9 and TRBJ2-1; TRBD2 matches 12 bases. The V segment lost 5 bases and the J segment 8 bases; nucleotides outside the gene matches: 7. The CDR3 length is 15 residues. From germline, CDR1 is SEHNR and CDR2 FQNEAQ (reference sequence). CDR3 DNA sequence: TGTGCCAGCAGCGTACTAGCGGGAGGAGTCGATGAGCAGTTCTTC. Its protein is CASSVLAGGVDEQFF.

V gene TRBV5-1 combines with J gene TRBJ1-6; D perhaps matches TRBD1 (6 bases). The V and J ends lost 0 bases and 7 bases respectively, with 11 bases between them. Per germline, CDR1 SGHRS and CDR2 YFSETQ. CDR3 size: 15 residues. In DNA form, the CDR3 reads TGCGCCAGCAGCTTGGGTACAGGGAACAATTCACCCCTCCACTTT. It translates to CASSLGTGNNSPLHF.

This chain joins TRBV30 and TRBJ1-2; TRBD1 might be the D (6 bases). CDR1 and CDR2 from the germline V gene are GTSNPN and SVGIG (reference sequence). The CDR3 totals 11 residues. Trimming cost V 7 bases and J 6 bases, with 12 bases left between them. The chain's CDR3 is CASRGKNGYTF. The CDR3 nucleotides read TGTGCCTCCAGGGGTAAGAATGGCTACACCTTC.

The chain uses TRBV6-5 and TRBJ2-1; possibly TRBD2 for D (6 bases). V lost 5 bases, J lost 6 bases, and 11 bases lay in between. Germline V gene lookup returns CDR1 MNHEY and CDR2 SVGAGI. CDR3 length: 13 residues. CDR3 region: CASSHGGINEQFF. In DNA, the CDR3 is TGTGCCAGCAGTCATGGAGGGATCAATGAGCAGTTCTTC.

The chain is built from TRBV5-1 and TRBJ1-6; D perhaps matches TRBD1 (6 bases). Trimming removed 0 bases from V and 3 bases from J, with 7 bases in between. Germline V gene lookup returns CDR1 SGHRS and CDR2 YFSETQ. The CDR3 contains 15 residues. The chain's CDR3 is CASSLGRGYNSPLHF. The CDR3 region has the DNA TGCGCCAGCAGCTTGGGCAGGGGCTATAATTCACCCCTCCACTTT.

The CDR3 sequence: CASSSNELARTDTQYF. The CDR3 DNA reads as TGCGCCAGCAGCTCGAACGAGCTAGCTAGGACAGATACGCAGTATTTT. The rearrangement uses TRBV5-1 and TRBJ2-3, with D possibly being TRBD2 (5 bases). Trimming took 3 bases from V and 3 from J, leaving 17 bases between them. This CDR3 comprises 16 residues. Germline-derived CDR1 and CDR2 are SGHRS and YFSETQ.

The chain is built from TRBV5-1 and TRBJ1-1; 7 bases map to TRBD1. The ends lost 4 bases at V and 5 bases at J; junction bases unmatched: 8. The germline V gene encodes CDR1 SGHRS and CDR2 YFSETQ. CDR3 size: 14 residues. The CDR3 sequence: CASSTRQGTTEAFF. DNA for the CDR3: TGCGCCAGCAGCACGAGACAGGGAACAACTGAAGCTTTCTTT. Drawing the rest from reference TRBV5-1 and TRBJ1-1, the complete variable domain is KAGVTQTPRYLIKTRGQQVTLSCSPISGHRSVSWYQQTPGQGLQFLFEYFSETQRNKGNFPGRFSGRQFSNSRSEMNVSTLELGDSALYLCASSTRQGTTEAFFGQGTRLTVV.

The V call is TRBV4-3, the J call TRBJ2-4; 9 bases are a match to TRBD1. From germline, CDR1 is LGHNA and CDR2 YSLEER. The V gene end was trimmed by 1 base and the J gene end by 8 bases; junction bases not matched to a gene: 9. The CDR3 runs 16 residues. This CDR3 reads CASSQGRGTGRDIQYF. The CDR3 DNA reads as TGCGCCAGCAGCCAAGGGCGTGGGACAGGGCGGGACATTCAGTACTTC.

The sample holds a few counts of this clone. This chain's CDR3 is CASSDSGVSEQFF. In DNA, the CDR3 is TGTGCCAGCAGTGACTCCGGAGTTAGTGAGCAGTTCTTC. The genes are TRBV6-4 and TRBJ2-1; unclear D gene. Trimming took 0 bases from V and 9 from J, leaving 9 bases between them. Germline CDR1 reads MRHNA; CDR2 reads SNTAGT. This CDR3 has 13 amino acids.

In its sample, this clone was seen once. This chain connects TRBV9 to TRBJ2-7; 14 positions match TRBD2. Germline CDR1 and CDR2: SGDLS and YYNGEE. The CDR3 spans 15 residues. V lost 4 bases to trimming and J lost 3 bases; unmatched junction nucleotides: 3. The CDR3 sequence is CASSPGLAGVYEQYF. The CDR3 nucleotides read TGTGCCAGCAGCCCGGGACTAGCGGGGGTCTACGAGCAGTACTTC.

The J gene is TRBJ2-1, the V gene TRBV7-2; TRBD2 matches at 13 bases. The junction had 4 bases not matched to a gene; V was cut back by 4 bases and J by 4 bases. The CDR3 consists of 16 residues. Germline V gives CDR1 SGHTA, CDR2 FQGNSA. Here the CDR3 DNA reads TGTGCCAGCAGCTGGGGACTAGCGGGGAGATACAATGAGCAGTTCTTC. It is translated as CASSWGLAGRYNEQFF.

The CDR3 loop is CASSWGRAGGSGNEQFF. DNA of the CDR3: TGCGCCAGCAGCTGGGGCCGAGCGGGGGGGTCGGGTAATGAGCAGTTCTTC. This chain links TRBV5-1 with TRBJ2-1; 10 nucleotides agree with TRBD2. The length of the CDR3 is 17 residues. The germline V gene encodes CDR1 SGHRS and CDR2 YFSETQ. V was pared by 3 bases and J by 7 bases, with 13 bases of the junction left unmatched. The variable domain in full, with the rest retrieved from reference TRBV5-1 and TRBJ2-1, is KAGVTQTPRYLIKTRGQQVTLSCSPISGHRSVSWYQQTPGQGLQFLFEYFSETQRNKGNFPGRFSGRQFSNSRSEMNVSTLELGDSALYLCASSWGRAGGSGNEQFFGPGTRLTVL.

As regards this clone: An end of the junction does not agree with germline; a read error may underlie this. The chain is built from TRBV19 and TRBJ1-1, with 8 nucleotides matching TRBD1. The CDR3 extends over 16 amino acids. Germline CDR1 is LNHDA and CDR2 is SQIVND (reference sequence). In nucleotides, the CDR3 is TGTGCCCGTAGTAGTCCCGGACAGGGCAGATGGACTGAAGCTTTCTTT. It encodes CARSSPGQGRWTEAFF. Using reference TRBV19 and TRBJ1-1 for the parts outside the CDR3, the full variable domain is DGGITQSPKYLFRKEGQNVTLSCEQNLNHDAMYWYRQDPGQGLRLIYYSQIVNDFQKGDIAEGYSVSREKKESFPLTVTSAQKNPTAFYLCARSSPGQGRWTEAFFGQGTRLTVV.

This sequence joins TRBV2 and TRBJ1-1, with TRBD1 matching over 7 bases. Germline V lookup: CDR1 SNHLY, CDR2 FYNNEI. With V trimmed by 6 bases and J by 4 bases, 5 bases remained unmatched. The CDR3 contains 13 residues. CDR3: CASRYRGVTEAFF. CDR3 sequence (DNA): TGTGCCAGCAGATACAGGGGAGTCACTGAAGCTTTCTTT.

This clone was detected only once. The J gene is TRBJ1-1, the V gene TRBV7-2; D unresolved. Per germline, CDR1 SGHTA and CDR2 FQGNSA. With 5 bases removed from V and 11 bases from J, the gap between germline ends came to 15 bases. The CDR3 loop spans 12 amino acids. CDR3 sequence (DNA): TGTGCCAGCAGCCGAATTGCGGTTGCTGCTTTCTTT. Amino acid sequence: CASSRIAVAAFF.

This chain joins TRBV6-1 and TRBJ2-5, with 7 positions matching TRBD1. The CDR3 spans 13 residues. J was trimmed by 4 bases and V by 11 bases; bases with no gene match: 10. Germline V gene lookup returns CDR1 MNHNS and CDR2 SASEGT. CDR3: CAGKTGVGETQYF. Here the CDR3 DNA reads TGTGCCGGGAAAACAGGGGTGGGAGAGACCCAGTACTTC.

The V and J genes are TRBV29-1 and TRBJ1-2; maybe TRBD1 (6 bases). V was cut by 7 bases and J by 6 bases, with 12 bases left in between. This CDR3 region has 11 residues. CDR1 is SQVTM, CDR2 ANQGSEA, per germline. The DNA for the CDR3 is TGCAGCGGATGGGGGCCGGATGGCTACACCTTC. Translated, it gives CSGWGPDGYTF.

The rearrangement uses TRBV10-3 and TRBJ1-5, with a tentative D call TRBD1 (6 bases). Trimming removed 0 bases from V and 0 bases from J, with 12 bases in between. Germline lookup yields CDR1 ENHRY and CDR2 SYGVKD. CDR3 length equals 17 residues. This chain's CDR3 is CAISESGAGYSNQPQHF. The CDR3 DNA follows: TGTGCCATCAGTGAGTCGGGGGCGGGTTATAGCAATCAGCCCCAGCATTTT.

The chain is built from TRBV21-1 and TRBJ2-1; TRBD2 is the table's D call, not checked against the DNA. TRBV21-1 is a pseudogene. The CDR3 consists of 16 residues. DNA for the CDR3: TGTGCCAGCAGCAAAGGAGCTAGCGGGTATATGAATGAGCAGTTCTTC. Residues: CASSKGASGYMNEQFF.

The rearrangement uses TRBV27 and TRBJ2-7; 10 positions agree with TRBD1. The J segment lost 5 bases and the V segment lost 6 bases, leaving 7 bases of the junction unmatched. The CDR3 is 14 residues long. Germline CDR1 is MNHEY and CDR2 is SMNVEV (reference sequence). CDR3 protein: CASSPGTGVHEQYF. CDR3 sequence (DNA): TGTGCCAGCAGCCCCGGGACAGGGGTACACGAGCAGTACTTC.

The V call is TRBV2, the J call TRBJ2-2; no definite D call. The germline V gene encodes CDR1 SNHLY and CDR2 FYNNEI. CDR3 size: 13 residues. The V gene lost 1 base and the J gene lost 3 bases, with 3 bases spanning the gap. In DNA, the CDR3 is TGTGCCAGCAGTGAAGACTACACCGGGGAGCTGTTTTTT. Protein product: CASSEDYTGELFF.